Reported below is one T cell receptor (beta chain). Its antigen is unknown. Base qualities are missing; no much larger clone stands one base away. The sample is drawn from a study of blood T cell repertoires in COVID-19 (dated by TCRdb to about 2020). Regarding the research as a whole: Samples covering the acute and convalescent phases of COVID-19 were provided by collaborators in the United States, Italy and Spain. The prospective study material was composed of cDNA or gDNA derived from T cells, B-cell-depleted T cells, or PBMCs. The dataset comprised deeply sampled blood TCRbeta repertoires from subjects exposed to, actively infected with, or recovered from COVID-19. The repertoires were released in a freely available public database intended as a resource for research on the immune response to SARS-CoV-2. The samples were drawn from two sources: the first 160 participants of the ongoing ImmuneRACE study, and 1,254 subjects contributed by 6 global collaborators. Sample metadata almost always included a de-identified subject ID, COVID-19 status, age in years and sex. HLA class I and class II types, where available, came from metadata supplied by the sample provider rather than from assay-based typing.

The paper as a whole reports these results and caveats: Clinical and demographic metadata were provided uncurated, with the amount varying by source and participant.

CDR1 and CDR2, per the germline V gene, are MNHEY and SVGEGT. Compared with germline, V lacks 2 bases and J lacks 9 bases; bases without a gene match: 6. From its cysteine to its phenylalanine, the CDR3 spans 16 amino acids. Just the 48-base CDR3 DNA is kept, in frame starting at base 1. The collaborating institutions used their own protocols to collect whole blood in K2EDTA tubes. For TCRbeta analysis, collaborator samples were shipped as frozen whole blood, as isolated PBMCs, or as DNA extracted from either sample type. TCRbeta CDR3 regions were amplified from genomic DNA using the immunoSEQ Assay, a bias-controlled multiplex PCR. As for the original processing: Within the assay, amplification of reference gene primers was used to estimate how many nucleated cells each sample contained. To quantify the absolute abundance of each unique TCRbeta CDR3 rearrangement, sequence reads were collapsed and filtered. For each sample, productive Simpson clonality was calculated by taking the square root of Simpson's diversity index across productive rearrangements. This immuneACCESS table, as held by TCRdb, lists in-frame sequences with V and J called but not all clones. Of the missing ones, under half trace to an unresolved V gene in checked studies; the others have no known cause. V, J and clone size derive from that table, while D and trimming were established from the DNA sequence. In this sample the table shows hundreds of thousands of clones, 80% to 85% of which occur a single time. Around 30% of the sample goes to the ten largest clones.

This clonotype was obtained from a man aged 40-50 years with acute or convalescent COVID-19. This chain joins TRBV6-2 or TRBV6-3 to TRBJ2-1; 14 bases in the junction line up with TRBD2. The sample was peripheral blood. The DNA reads TGTGCCAGCAGTTACAGACTAGCGGGAGGGAGCGGTGAGCAGTTCTTC. Translation gives CASSYRLAGGSGEQFF.